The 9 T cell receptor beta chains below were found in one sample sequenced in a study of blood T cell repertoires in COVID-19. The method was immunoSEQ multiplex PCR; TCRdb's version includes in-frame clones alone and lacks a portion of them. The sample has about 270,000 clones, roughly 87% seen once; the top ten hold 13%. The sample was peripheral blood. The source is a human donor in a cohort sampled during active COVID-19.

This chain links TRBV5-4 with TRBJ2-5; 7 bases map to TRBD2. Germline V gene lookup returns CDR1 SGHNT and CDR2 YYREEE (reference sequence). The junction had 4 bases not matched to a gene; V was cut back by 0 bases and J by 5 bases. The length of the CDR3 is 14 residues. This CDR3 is CASSLGGGVETQYF. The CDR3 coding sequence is TGTGCCAGCAGCTTGGGGGGAGGGGTGGAGACCCAGTACTTC.

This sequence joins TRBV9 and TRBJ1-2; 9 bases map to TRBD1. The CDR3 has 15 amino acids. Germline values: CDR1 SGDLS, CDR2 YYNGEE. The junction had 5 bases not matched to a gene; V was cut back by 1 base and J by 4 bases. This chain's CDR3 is CASSVQGQGGYGYTF. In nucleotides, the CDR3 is TGTGCCAGCAGCGTACAGGGACAGGGCGGCTATGGCTACACCTTC.

Here the CDR3 reads CASSQDLAGGPRNEQYF. The DNA for the CDR3 is TGTGCCAGCAGCCAGGACCTAGCGGGAGGGCCCAGGAACGAGCAGTACTTC. The chain couples TRBV3-1 (or the pseudogene TRBV3-2) to TRBJ2-7; 12 bases agree with TRBD2. In germline, CDR1 is LGHDT, CDR2 YNNKEL (reference sequence). The CDR3 totals 17 residues. Trimming took 3 bases from V and 5 from J; bases not matched to a gene: 11.

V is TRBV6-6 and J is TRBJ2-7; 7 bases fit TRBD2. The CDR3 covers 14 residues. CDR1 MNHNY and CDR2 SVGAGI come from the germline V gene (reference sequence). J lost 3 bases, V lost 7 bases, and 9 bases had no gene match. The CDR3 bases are TGTGCCAGCACTGCGGCGGGGGAGGGCTACGAGCAGTACTTC. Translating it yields CASTAAGEGYEQYF.

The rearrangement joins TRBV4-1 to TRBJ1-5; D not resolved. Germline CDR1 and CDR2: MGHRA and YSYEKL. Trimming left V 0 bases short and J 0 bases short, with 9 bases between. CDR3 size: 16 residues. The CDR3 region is CASSQDPNFSNQPQHF. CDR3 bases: TGCGCCAGCAGCCAAGATCCCAATTTTAGCAATCAGCCCCAGCATTTT.

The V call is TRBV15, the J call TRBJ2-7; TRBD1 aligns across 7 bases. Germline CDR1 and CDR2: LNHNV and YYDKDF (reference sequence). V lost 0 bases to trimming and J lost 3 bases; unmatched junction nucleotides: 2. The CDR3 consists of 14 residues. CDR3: CATSRDRGNYEQYF. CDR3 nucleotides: TGTGCCACCAGCAGAGACAGGGGGAACTACGAGCAGTACTTC.

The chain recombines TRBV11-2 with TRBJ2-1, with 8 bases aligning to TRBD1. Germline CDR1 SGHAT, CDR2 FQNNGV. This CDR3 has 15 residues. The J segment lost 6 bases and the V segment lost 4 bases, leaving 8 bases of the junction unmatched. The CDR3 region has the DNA TGTGCCAGCAGCTCACGGACAGGGCCCCGCAATGAGCAGTTCTTC. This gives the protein CASSSRTGPRNEQFF. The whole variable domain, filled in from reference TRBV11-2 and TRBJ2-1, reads EAGVAQSPRYKIIEKRQSVAFWCNPISGHATLYWYQQILGQGPKLLIQFQNNGVVDDSQLPKDRFSAERLKGVDSTLKIQPAKLEDSAVYLCASSSRTGPRNEQFFGPGTRLTVL.

DNA of the CDR3: TGTGCCAGCAGGATCGGACTAGCGAACCGTGCAGATACGCAGTATTTT. Translating it yields CASRIGLANRADTQYF. This rearrangement joins TRBV7-2 to TRBJ2-3; TRBD2 matches 9 bases. The CDR3 totals 16 residues. V trimming: 6 bases; J trimming: 4 bases; junction bases outside the gene matches: 11. CDR1 and CDR2 from the germline V gene are SGHTA and FQGNSA. The variable domain in full, with the rest retrieved from reference TRBV7-2 and TRBJ2-3, is GAGVSQSPSNKVTEKGKDVELRCDPISGHTALYWYRQSLGQGLEFLIYFQGNSAPDKSGLPSDRFSAERTGGSVSTLTIQRTQQEDSAVYLCASRIGLANRADTQYFGPGTRLTVL.

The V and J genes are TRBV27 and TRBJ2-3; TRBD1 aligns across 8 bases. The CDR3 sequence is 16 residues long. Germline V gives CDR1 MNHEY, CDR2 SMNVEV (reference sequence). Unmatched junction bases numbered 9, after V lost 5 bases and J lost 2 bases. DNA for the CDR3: TGTGCCAGCAGTCTTGTCCGGGACAGGCCCACAGATACGCAGTATTTT. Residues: CASSLVRDRPTDTQYF.